This TCR beta chain came from a study of OX40 agonist ivuxolimab in advanced cancers. As concerns this clone: Its target is unknown.

The CDR3 sequence is 15 residues long. V was shortened by 0 bases and J by 8 bases, with 16 bases between the two germline ends. CDR1 MNHEY and CDR2 SVGAGI come from the germline V gene. People who had autoimmune disease history or systemic immunosuppression were excluded. Study-wide results and limits: No determination was made of the antigen specificity of the expanded peripheral T cells.

Here immunoSEQ multiplex PCR was the method, and the copy in TCRdb shows in-frame clones only, minus some. The sample records fewer than 70,000 clones, 91% being singletons. The specimen comprised CD4+ or CD8+ T cells sorted from blood, sampled in a trial of the OX40 agonist ivuxolimab. The receptor comes from an adult with an advanced solid tumor such as melanoma, head and neck, liver or kidney cancer. The chain combines TRBV6-5 with TRBJ1-1, with D perhaps TRBD1 (5 bases). The CDR3 DNA is TGTGCCAGCAGTTACTCGATATCCGTTTGGGGGGAAGCTTTCTTT. Protein: CASSYSISVWGEAFF.